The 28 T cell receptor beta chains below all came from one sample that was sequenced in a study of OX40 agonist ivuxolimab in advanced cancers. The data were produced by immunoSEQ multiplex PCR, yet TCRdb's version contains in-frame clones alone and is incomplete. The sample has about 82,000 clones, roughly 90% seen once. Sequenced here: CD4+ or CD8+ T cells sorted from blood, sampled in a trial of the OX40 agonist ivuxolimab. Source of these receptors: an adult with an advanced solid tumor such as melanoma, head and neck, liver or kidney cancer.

The CDR3 reads CASSGPWGDEQYF. In nucleotides, the CDR3 is TGTGCCAGCAGCGGACCCTGGGGGGACGAGCAGTACTTC. The genes are TRBV9 and TRBJ2-7; D is possibly TRBD2 (6 bases). CDR3 length: 13 residues. Germline V gene sequence: CDR1 SGDLS, CDR2 YYNGEE. The germline V and J ends were trimmed by 3 bases and 5 bases, with 12 bases remaining between them.

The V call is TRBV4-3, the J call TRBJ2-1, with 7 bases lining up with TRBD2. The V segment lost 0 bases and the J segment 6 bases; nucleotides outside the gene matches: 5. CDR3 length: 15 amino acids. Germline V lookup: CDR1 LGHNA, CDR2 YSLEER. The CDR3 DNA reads TGCGCCAGCAGCCAAGATTCGGCTAGCGGCAATGAGCAGTTCTTC. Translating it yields CASSQDSASGNEQFF.

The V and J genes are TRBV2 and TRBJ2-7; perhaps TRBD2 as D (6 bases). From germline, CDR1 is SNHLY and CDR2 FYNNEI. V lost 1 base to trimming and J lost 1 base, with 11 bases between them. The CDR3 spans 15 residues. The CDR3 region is CASSEGGGYSYEQYF. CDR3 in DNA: TGTGCCAGCAGTGAAGGGGGAGGTTATTCCTACGAGCAGTACTTC.

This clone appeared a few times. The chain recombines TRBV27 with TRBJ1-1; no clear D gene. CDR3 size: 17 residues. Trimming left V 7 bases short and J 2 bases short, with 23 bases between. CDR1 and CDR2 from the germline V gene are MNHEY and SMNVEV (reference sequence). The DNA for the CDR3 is TGTGCCAGCAAGAGTCCCGATACGTTTTCACACAACACTGAAGCTTTCTTT. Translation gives CASKSPDTFSHNTEAFF.

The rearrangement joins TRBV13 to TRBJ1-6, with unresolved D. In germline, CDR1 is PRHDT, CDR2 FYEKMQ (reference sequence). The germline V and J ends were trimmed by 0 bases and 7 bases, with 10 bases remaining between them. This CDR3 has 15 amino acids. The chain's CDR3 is CASSLGGVFNSPLHF. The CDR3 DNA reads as TGTGCCAGCAGCTTAGGTGGAGTCTTCAATTCACCCCTCCACTTT.

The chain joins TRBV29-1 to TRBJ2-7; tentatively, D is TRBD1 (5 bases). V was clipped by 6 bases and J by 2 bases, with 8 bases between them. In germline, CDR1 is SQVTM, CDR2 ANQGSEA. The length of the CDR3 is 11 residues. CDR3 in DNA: TGCAGCGTAGGGGATCCCTACGAGCAGTACTTC. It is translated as CSVGDPYEQYF.

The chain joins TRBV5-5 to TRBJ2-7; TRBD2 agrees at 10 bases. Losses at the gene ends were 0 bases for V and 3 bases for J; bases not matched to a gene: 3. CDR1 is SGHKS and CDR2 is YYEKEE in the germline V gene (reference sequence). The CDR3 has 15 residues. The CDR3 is CASSLELAGIYEQYF. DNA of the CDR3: TGTGCCAGCAGCTTGGAACTAGCGGGGATCTACGAGCAGTACTTC.

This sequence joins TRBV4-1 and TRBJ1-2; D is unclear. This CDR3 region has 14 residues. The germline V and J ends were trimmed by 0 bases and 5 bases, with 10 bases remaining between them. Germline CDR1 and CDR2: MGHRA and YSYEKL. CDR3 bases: TGCGCCAGCAGCCAAGAGGGCGTGGTTTATGGCTACACCTTC. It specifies CASSQEGVVYGYTF.

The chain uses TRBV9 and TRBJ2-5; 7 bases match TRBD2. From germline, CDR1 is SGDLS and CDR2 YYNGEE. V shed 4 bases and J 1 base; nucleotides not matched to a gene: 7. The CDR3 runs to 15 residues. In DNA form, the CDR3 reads TGTGCCAGCAGCCCCTCGGGGGGACCCCAAGAGACCCAGTACTTC. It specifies CASSPSGGPQETQYF. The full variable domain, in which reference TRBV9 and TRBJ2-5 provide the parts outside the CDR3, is DSGVTQTPKHLITATGQRVTLRCSPRSGDLSVYWYQQSLDQGLQFLIQYYNGEERAKGNILERFSAQQFPDLHSELNLSSLELGDSALYFCASSPSGGPQETQYFGPGTRLLVL.

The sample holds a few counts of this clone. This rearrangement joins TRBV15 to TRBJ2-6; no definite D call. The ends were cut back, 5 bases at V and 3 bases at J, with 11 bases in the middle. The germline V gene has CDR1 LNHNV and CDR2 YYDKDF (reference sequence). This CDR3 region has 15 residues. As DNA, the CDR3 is TGTGCCACCAGCGGACCTCTTGGTGGGGCCAACGTCCTGACTTTC. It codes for CATSGPLGGANVLTF.

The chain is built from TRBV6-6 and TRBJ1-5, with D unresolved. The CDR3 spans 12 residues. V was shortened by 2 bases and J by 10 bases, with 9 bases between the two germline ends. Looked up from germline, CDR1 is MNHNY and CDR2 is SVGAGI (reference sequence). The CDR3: CASSYNVFPQHF. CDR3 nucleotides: TGTGCCAGCAGTTACAACGTTTTCCCCCAGCATTTT.

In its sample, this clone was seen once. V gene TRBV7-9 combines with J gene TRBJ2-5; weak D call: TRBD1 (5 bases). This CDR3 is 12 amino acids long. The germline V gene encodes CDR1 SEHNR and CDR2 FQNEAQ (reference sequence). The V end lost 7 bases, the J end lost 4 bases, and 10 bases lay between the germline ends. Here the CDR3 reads CASIRQGETQYF. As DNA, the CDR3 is TGTGCCAGCATCCGGCAGGGAGAGACCCAGTACTTC.

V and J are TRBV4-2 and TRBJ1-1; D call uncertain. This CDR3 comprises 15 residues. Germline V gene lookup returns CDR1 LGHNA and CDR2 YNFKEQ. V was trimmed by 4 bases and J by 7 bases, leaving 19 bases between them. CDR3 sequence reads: CASSPLLSFISEAFF. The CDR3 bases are TGTGCCAGCAGCCCCTTGTTGAGCTTTATCAGTGAAGCTTTCTTT.

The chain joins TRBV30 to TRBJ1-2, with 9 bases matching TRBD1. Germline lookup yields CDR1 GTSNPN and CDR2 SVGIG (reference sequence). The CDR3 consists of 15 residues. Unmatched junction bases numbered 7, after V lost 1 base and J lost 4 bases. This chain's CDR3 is CAWSAQGALFYGYTF. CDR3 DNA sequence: TGTGCCTGGAGTGCACAGGGGGCCCTTTTCTATGGCTACACCTTC.

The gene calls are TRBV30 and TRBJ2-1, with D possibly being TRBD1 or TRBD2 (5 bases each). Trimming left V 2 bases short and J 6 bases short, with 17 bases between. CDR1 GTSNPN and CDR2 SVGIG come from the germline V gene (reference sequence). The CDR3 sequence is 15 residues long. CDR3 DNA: TGTGCCTGGAGTTCCGGCATCATTGGGGGCAATGAGCAGTTCTTC. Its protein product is CAWSSGIIGGNEQFF.

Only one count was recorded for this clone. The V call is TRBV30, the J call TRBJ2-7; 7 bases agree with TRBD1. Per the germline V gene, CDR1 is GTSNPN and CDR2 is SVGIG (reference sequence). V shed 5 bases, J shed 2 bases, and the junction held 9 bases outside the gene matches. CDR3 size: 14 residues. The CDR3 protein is CAWAIGTATYEQYF. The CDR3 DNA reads TGTGCCTGGGCTATCGGGACAGCCACCTACGAGCAGTACTTC.

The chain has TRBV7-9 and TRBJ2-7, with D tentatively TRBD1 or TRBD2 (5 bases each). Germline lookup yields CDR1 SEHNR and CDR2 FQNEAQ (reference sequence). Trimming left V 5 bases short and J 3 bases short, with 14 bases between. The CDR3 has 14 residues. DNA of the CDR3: TGTGCCAGCAGCCCCCGAGGGGAGATCTACGAGCAGTACTTC. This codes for CASSPRGEIYEQYF.

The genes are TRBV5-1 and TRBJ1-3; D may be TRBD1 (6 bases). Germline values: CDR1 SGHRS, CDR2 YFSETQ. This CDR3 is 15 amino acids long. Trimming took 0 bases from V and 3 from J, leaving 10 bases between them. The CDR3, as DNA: TGCGCCAGCAGCTTGGAGACAGGCCTTGGAAACACCATATATTTT. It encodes CASSLETGLGNTIYF.

CDR3 amino acids: CSVDSGGYGYTF. The CDR3, as DNA: TGCAGCGTTGATTCGGGAGGCTATGGCTACACCTTC. V and J are TRBV29-1 and TRBJ1-2; D is uncertain. The CDR3 is made up of 12 amino acids. Germline V gene lookup returns CDR1 SQVTM and CDR2 ANQGSEA. The V and J ends lost 3 bases and 4 bases respectively, with 9 bases between them.

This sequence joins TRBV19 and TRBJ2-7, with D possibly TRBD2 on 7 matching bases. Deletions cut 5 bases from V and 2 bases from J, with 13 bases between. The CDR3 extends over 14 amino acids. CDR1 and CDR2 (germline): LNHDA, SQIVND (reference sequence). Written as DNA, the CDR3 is TGTGCCAGTAGTCTAAGGGGGGGACCCTACGAGCAGTACTTC. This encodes CASSLRGGPYEQYF.

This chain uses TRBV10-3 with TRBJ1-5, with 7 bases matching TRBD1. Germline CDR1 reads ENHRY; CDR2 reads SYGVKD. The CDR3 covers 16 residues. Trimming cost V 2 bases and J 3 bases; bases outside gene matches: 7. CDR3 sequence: CAISELWGQTNQPQHF. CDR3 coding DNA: TGTGCCATCAGTGAGCTATGGGGACAGACCAATCAGCCCCAGCATTTT.

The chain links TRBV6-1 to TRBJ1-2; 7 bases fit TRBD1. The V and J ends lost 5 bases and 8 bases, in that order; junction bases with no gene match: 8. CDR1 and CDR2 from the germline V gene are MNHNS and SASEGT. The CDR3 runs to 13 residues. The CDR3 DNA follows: TGTGCCAGCAGTCCCCACCAGACAGGGGGCTACACCTTC. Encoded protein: CASSPHQTGGYTF.

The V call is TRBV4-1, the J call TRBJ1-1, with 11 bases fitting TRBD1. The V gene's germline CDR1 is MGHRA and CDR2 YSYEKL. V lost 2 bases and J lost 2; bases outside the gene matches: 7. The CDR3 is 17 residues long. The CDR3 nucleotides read TGCGCCAGCAGCCAATATCTCGGGACAGGGGGAAACACTGAAGCTTTCTTT. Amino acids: CASSQYLGTGGNTEAFF.

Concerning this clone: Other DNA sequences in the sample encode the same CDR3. CDR3 bases: TGCAGCGTTGAGGAAGAGACCCAGTACTTC. Residues: CSVEEETQYF. The chain links TRBV29-1 to TRBJ2-5; D is uncertain. V was pared by 3 bases and J by 3 bases, with 2 bases between. The CDR3 spans 10 residues. CDR1 and CDR2 from the germline V gene are SQVTM and ANQGSEA.

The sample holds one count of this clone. The CDR3 sequence: CASSQDRGQGRREQYF. CDR3 sequence (DNA): TGCGCCAGCAGCCAAGATCGGGGACAGGGACGACGGGAGCAGTACTTC. The rearrangement links TRBV4-1 to TRBJ2-7, with 9 bases lining up with TRBD1. CDR1 and CDR2 (germline): MGHRA, YSYEKL. This CDR3 has 16 residues. Trimming took 0 bases from V and 7 from J; bases not matched to a gene: 10.

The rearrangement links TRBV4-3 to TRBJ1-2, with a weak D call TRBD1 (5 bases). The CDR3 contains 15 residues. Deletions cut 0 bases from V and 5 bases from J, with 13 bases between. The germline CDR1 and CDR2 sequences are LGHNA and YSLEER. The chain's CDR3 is CASSQDSREGYGYTF. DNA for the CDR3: TGCGCCAGCAGCCAAGATAGCAGGGAAGGTTATGGCTACACCTTC.

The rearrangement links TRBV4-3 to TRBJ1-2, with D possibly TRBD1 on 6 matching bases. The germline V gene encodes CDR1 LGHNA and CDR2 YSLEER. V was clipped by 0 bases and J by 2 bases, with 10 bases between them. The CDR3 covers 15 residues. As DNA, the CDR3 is TGCGCCAGCAGCCAAGATGGGGGCGGGAACTATGGCTACACCTTC. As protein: CASSQDGGGNYGYTF.

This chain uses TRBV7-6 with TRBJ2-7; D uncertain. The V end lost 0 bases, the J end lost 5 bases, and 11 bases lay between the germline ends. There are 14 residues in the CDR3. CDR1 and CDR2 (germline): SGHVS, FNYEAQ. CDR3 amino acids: CASSLAPGRDEQYF. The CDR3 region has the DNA TGTGCCAGCAGCTTAGCGCCGGGCAGAGACGAGCAGTACTTC.